The clone carrying this TCR beta chain was counted ten times or more. Its antigen is unidentified. Data came from immunoSEQ multiplex PCR; TCRdb stores just in-frame clones and leaves some out. Recorded here are roughly 3,000 clones, none singletons. Germline V gene data show CDR1 as MGHRA and CDR2 as YSYEKL. The J segment lost 0 bases and the V segment lost 2 bases, leaving 9 bases of the junction unmatched. The CDR3 covers 17 residues. Cyclophosphamide on days +3 and +4 followed busulfan-fludarabine conditioning and a marrow graft. This sample was included in a study of T cells after posttransplantation cyclophosphamide. General study points: After PTCy, TRB diversity resembled that of CNI/methotrexate controls. Blood and skin or GI T cell repertoires showed limited TRB overlap.

The genes are TRBV4-1 and TRBJ1-2; 7 nucleotides match TRBD1. The input for sequencing was PBMCs, taken 84 days after allogeneic stem cell transplant with posttransplant cyclophosphamide. The clonotype comes from a female patient between 35 and 55 years old who received an allogeneic stem cell transplant from a related donor, was CMV-positive, and had no GVHD. The graft donor may have given rise to some T cells. The CDR3 protein is CASSQYAGTETNYGYTF. CDR3 sequence (DNA): TGCGCCAGCAGCCAATATGCCGGGACAGAGACTAACTATGGCTACACCTTC.